Following are 11 T cell receptor beta chains from one sample sequenced in a study of cytomegalovirus exposure and HLA in healthy donors. Sequencing was performed with immunoSEQ multiplex PCR; in TCRdb, only in-frame clones are kept and a portion is missing. The profile shows roughly 330,000 clones, approximately 90% of them singletons. Material for sequencing was PBMCs. These receptors originate from a woman younger than 45 in good health and CMV-seropositive.

There are a few counts of this clone. The rearrangement uses TRBV7-6 and TRBJ2-7; D could derive from TRBD1 or TRBD2 (5 bases each). Germline V gene lookup returns CDR1 SGHVS and CDR2 FNYEAQ. The CDR3 contains 14 residues. V lost 10 bases and J lost 2, with 18 bases in between. The CDR3 sequence is CATSQIPGPYEQYF. The CDR3 coding sequence is TGTGCCACCTCCCAGATTCCGGGGCCCTACGAGCAGTACTTC.

Only one count was recorded for this clone. The J gene is TRBJ1-6, the V gene TRBV5-4; 8 nucleotides align to TRBD1. The CDR3 totals 16 residues. Losses at the gene ends were 4 bases for V and 9 bases for J; bases not matched to a gene: 12. Germline V gene sequence: CDR1 SGHNT, CDR2 YYREEE (reference sequence). CDR3 in DNA: TGTGCCAGCAGCGCAGAGGACAGGGATCCGGTTTCACCCCTCCACTTT. It is translated as CASSAEDRDPVSPLHF.

CDR3 nucleotides: TGCGCCAGCAGCCAAGACGGTGGGGGCAGGGGGCTTCAGCCCCAGCATTTT. Translating gives CASSQDGGGRGLQPQHF. The chain is built from TRBV4-1 and TRBJ1-5; 8 positions agree with TRBD1. J lost 6 bases, V lost 0 bases, and 10 bases had no gene match. This CDR3 region has 17 residues. The germline V gene has CDR1 MGHRA and CDR2 YSYEKL.

This sequence joins TRBV27 and TRBJ1-5, with D tentatively TRBD1 (6 bases). CDR1 is MNHEY, CDR2 SMNVEV, per germline (reference sequence). CDR3 length: 14 amino acids. The V and J ends lost 5 bases and 3 bases respectively, with 11 bases between them. The CDR3, as DNA: TGTGCCAGCAGTGCCGGGGGCGTCAATCAGCCCCAGCATTTT. This sequence encodes CASSAGGVNQPQHF.

The V call is TRBV27, the J call TRBJ1-2, with 9 bases identical to TRBD1. The CDR3 sequence is 17 residues long. Germline loops: CDR1 MNHEY, CDR2 SMNVEV (reference sequence). V trimming: 3 bases; J trimming: 4 bases; junction bases outside the gene matches: 12. CDR3 in DNA: TGTGCCAGCAGTTTTTTAAGTCGGGACAGGGAGGGCTATGGCTACACCTTC. Translating it yields CASSFLSRDREGYGYTF.

For the CDR3, the DNA is TGTGCCAGCAGTCAACACCTAGGGGAAACCTCTGGAAACACCATATATTTT. It yields the protein CASSQHLGETSGNTIYF. The J gene is TRBJ1-3, the V gene TRBV7-9, with D possibly being TRBD1 (5 bases). Germline V gene lookup returns CDR1 SEHNR and CDR2 FQNEAQ (reference sequence). V dropped 6 bases and J dropped 0 bases, with 18 bases sitting between them. CDR3 length: 17 amino acids.

A single count supports this clone. V usage is TRBV29-1 and J usage is TRBJ2-7, with D unresolved. The CDR3 covers 13 residues. Germline V gene lookup returns CDR1 SQVTM and CDR2 ANQGSEA. Trimming removed 1 base at V and 2 bases at J, with 9 bases between. The CDR3 spells CSVEVPDAYEQYF. The CDR3 nucleotides read TGCAGCGTTGAAGTGCCCGATGCCTACGAGCAGTACTTC.

CDR3: CASSLGGGSLYGYTF. The CDR3, as DNA: TGTGCCAGCAGCTTAGGCGGCGGCTCCCTCTATGGCTACACCTTC. The rearrangement uses TRBV5-4 and TRBJ1-2; no firm D call. Trimming removed 2 bases from V and 4 bases from J, with 15 bases in between. Germline V lookup: CDR1 SGHNT, CDR2 YYREEE (reference sequence). There are 15 residues in the CDR3.

V is TRBV6-1 and J is TRBJ2-7, with D uncertain. This CDR3 has 11 amino acids. Germline V gene lookup returns CDR1 MNHNS and CDR2 SASEGT. Trimming took off 9 bases at V and 2 bases at J, with 8 bases between the two ends. The CDR3 sequence is CASETPYEQYF. The CDR3 DNA is TGTGCCAGTGAGACTCCCTACGAGCAGTACTTC.

This sequence joins TRBV9 and TRBJ1-1, with D unresolved. The CDR3 totals 12 residues. Trimming removed 3 bases from V and 11 bases from J, with 14 bases in between. Per germline, CDR1 SGDLS and CDR2 YYNGEE. This CDR3 reads CASSGARGGAFF. CDR3 in DNA: TGTGCCAGCAGCGGTGCCCGGGGAGGGGCTTTCTTT.

As regards this clone: At one end, the junction sequence differs from germline, possibly due to a read error. Different DNA sequences within this sample yield the same CDR3. The chain has TRBV29-1 and TRBJ2-1; D not certain. Germline V CDR1 and CDR2: SQVTM, ANQGSEA. This CDR3 has 13 amino acids. CDR3 residues: CSVENSLNNEQFF. DNA for the CDR3: TGCAGCGTTGAGAACAGTTTGAACAATGAGCAATTCTTC.